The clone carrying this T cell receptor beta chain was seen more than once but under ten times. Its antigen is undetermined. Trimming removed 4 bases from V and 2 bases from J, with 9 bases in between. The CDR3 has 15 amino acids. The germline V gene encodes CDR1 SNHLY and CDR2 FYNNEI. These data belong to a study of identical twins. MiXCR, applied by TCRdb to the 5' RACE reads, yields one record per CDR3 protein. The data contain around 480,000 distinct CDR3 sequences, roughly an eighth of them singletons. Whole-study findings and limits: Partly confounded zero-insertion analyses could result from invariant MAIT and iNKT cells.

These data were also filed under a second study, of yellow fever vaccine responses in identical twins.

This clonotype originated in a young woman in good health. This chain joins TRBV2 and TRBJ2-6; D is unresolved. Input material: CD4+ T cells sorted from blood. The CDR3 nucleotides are TGTGCCAGCAGTGTGGTAAAGGCTGGGGCCAACGTCCTGACTTTC. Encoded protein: CASSVVKAGANVLTF.